The 26 T cell receptor beta chains below were found in one sample sequenced in a study of blood T cell repertoires in COVID-19. Assay: immunoSEQ multiplex PCR; the TCRdb copy retains only in-frame clones and omits some. The sample records 70,000 to 90,000 clones, roughly 91% being singletons. Sequencing was performed on PBMCs or T cells enriched from blood (not recorded which). These receptors all stem from a woman aged 50 to 65 with acute COVID-19.

CDR3 nucleotides: TGTGCCAGCAGCGTAACCGGGGACACCGGGGAGCTGTTTTTT. Its protein product is CASSVTGDTGELFF. This chain links TRBV9 with TRBJ2-2, with D possibly TRBD2 on 5 matching bases. The ends were cut back, 1 base at V and 3 bases at J, with 7 bases in the middle. The CDR3 contains 14 residues. The germline V gene has CDR1 SGDLS and CDR2 YYNGEE.

This clone came up a few times. This chain joins TRBV11-3 and TRBJ2-7; a possible D gene is TRBD2 (6 bases). Germline V gene lookup returns CDR1 SGHNT and CDR2 YENEEA. V was cut by 5 bases and J by 4 bases, with 21 bases left in between. This CDR3 is 16 amino acids long. The CDR3 loop reads CASSPGVGEETYEQYF. CDR3 bases: TGTGCCAGCAGCCCGGGGGTCGGGGAGGAGACTTACGAGCAGTACTTC. The variable domain in full, with the rest retrieved from reference TRBV11-3 and TRBJ2-7, is EAGVVQSPRYKIIEKKQPVAFWCNPISGHNTLYWYLQNLGQGPELLIRYENEEAVDDSQLPKDRFSAERLKGVDSTLKIQPAELGDSAVYLCASSPGVGEETYEQYFGPGTRLTVT.

The chain links TRBV3-1 (or the pseudogene TRBV3-2) to TRBJ2-2, with 7 nucleotides matching TRBD2. The J segment lost 1 base and the V segment lost 0 bases, leaving 8 bases of the junction unmatched. The CDR3 runs to 18 residues. Germline V gene lookup returns CDR1 LGHDT and CDR2 YNNKEL (reference sequence). The CDR3 is CASSQEVVTSWNTGELFF. In nucleotides, the CDR3 is TGTGCCAGCAGCCAAGAAGTTGTGACTAGCTGGAACACCGGGGAGCTGTTTTTT.

The chain employs TRBV27 and TRBJ1-5; 9 nucleotides align to TRBD1. CDR3 length equals 17 residues. Germline assignment: CDR1 MNHEY and CDR2 SMNVEV (reference sequence). Trimming at V came to 8 bases and at J to 3 bases, leaving 14 bases not matched to a gene. In DNA, the CDR3 is TGTGCCAGCCGGGGGGGGGCCGGGACAGGGTCCAATCAGCCCCAGCATTTT. Translating it yields CASRGGAGTGSNQPQHF.

In its sample, this clone was seen a few times. The chain employs TRBV18 and TRBJ2-2; D might be TRBD1 (6 bases). Trimming removed 6 bases at V and 0 bases at J, with 14 bases between. CDR1 KGHSH and CDR2 LQKENI come from the germline V gene. CDR3 length: 16 residues. Written as DNA, the CDR3 is TGTGCCAGCTCGTACAGGGCCGACGCGAACACCGGGGAGCTGTTTTTT. The encoded protein is CASSYRADANTGELFF.

The chain is built from TRBV18 and TRBJ2-7; the D gene is possibly TRBD2 (5 bases). Germline values: CDR1 KGHSH, CDR2 LQKENI. With 4 bases removed from V and 2 bases from J, the gap between germline ends came to 12 bases. The CDR3 contains 14 residues. CDR3 sequence: CASSLPGKPYEQYF. The DNA for the CDR3 is TGTGCCAGCTCACTCCCGGGAAAACCCTACGAGCAGTACTTC.

The rearrangement joins TRBV18 to TRBJ1-5; 7 positions match TRBD1. With V trimmed by 6 bases and J by 0 bases, 23 bases remained unmatched. The CDR3 covers 21 residues. Germline V gives CDR1 KGHSH, CDR2 LQKENI. The chain's CDR3 is CASSDTKGAAQGSYSNQPQHF. DNA for the CDR3: TGTGCCAGCTCCGACACTAAGGGGGCGGCCCAGGGATCGTATAGCAATCAGCCCCAGCATTTT.

J is TRBJ1-5 and V is TRBV2; 7 positions agree with TRBD1. This CDR3 has 14 residues. Germline values: CDR1 SNHLY, CDR2 FYNNEI. V was pared by 4 bases and J by 6 bases, with 6 bases of the junction left unmatched. CDR3 DNA sequence: TGTGCCAGCAGTGTCTCGGCAGGGGGTCAGCCCCAGCATTTT. It translates to CASSVSAGGQPQHF.

This clone was seen only a few times. The gene calls are TRBV3-1 (or the pseudogene TRBV3-2) and TRBJ2-1, with D maybe TRBD2 (5 bases). CDR1 LGHDT and CDR2 YNNKEL come from the germline V gene (reference sequence). Trimming removed 4 bases from V and 15 bases from J, with 16 bases in between. The CDR3 is 12 residues long. The CDR3: CASSRPSSIRFF. CDR3 nucleotides: TGTGCCAGCAGCCGCCCCTCTAGCATCCGGTTCTTC.

V gene TRBV24-1 combines with J gene TRBJ1-2; D gene uncertain. This CDR3 has 11 amino acids. Trimming took 5 bases from V and 5 from J, leaving 5 bases between them. The germline V gene encodes CDR1 KGHDR and CDR2 SFDVKD. CDR3 bases: TGTGCCACCAGTGGCTATTATGGCTACACCTTC. It translates to CATSGYYGYTF.

The genes are TRBV7-6 and TRBJ1-3, with TRBD1 matching 9 bases. Germline V CDR1 and CDR2: SGHVS, FNYEAQ. The CDR3 is made up of 14 amino acids. J was trimmed by 7 bases and V by 6 bases; bases with no gene match: 7. The CDR3 nucleotides read TGTGCCAGCAGTCCCGGGACAGGGAGGAACACCATATATTTT. Translated: CASSPGTGRNTIYF.

The V gene is TRBV29-1, the J gene TRBJ1-1; TRBD1 agrees at 7 bases. From germline, CDR1 is SQVTM and CDR2 ANQGSEA. The V segment lost 5 bases and the J segment 4 bases; nucleotides outside the gene matches: 7. The CDR3 loop spans 13 amino acids. The CDR3 nucleotides read TGCAGCGTTAGGGAACAGGGGATCACTGAAGCTTTCTTT. This gives the protein CSVREQGITEAFF.

This chain joins TRBV9 and TRBJ2-1; a weak D match, TRBD2 (6 bases). The germline V and J ends were trimmed by 0 bases and 1 base, with 8 bases remaining between them. The germline CDR1 and CDR2 sequences are SGDLS and YYNGEE. CDR3 length: 15 residues. CDR3 in amino acids: CASSVVGSSYNEQFF. The CDR3 DNA sequence: TGTGCCAGCAGCGTAGTCGGGAGTTCCTACAATGAGCAGTTCTTC. Full variable domain (missing parts from reference TRBV9 and TRBJ2-1): DSGVTQTPKHLITATGQRVTLRCSPRSGDLSVYWYQQSLDQGLQFLIQYYNGEERAKGNILERFSAQQFPDLHSELNLSSLELGDSALYFCASSVVGSSYNEQFFGPGTRLTVL.

The J gene is TRBJ1-1, the V gene TRBV6-5; tentatively, D is TRBD1 (5 bases). V was cut by 5 bases and J by 4 bases, with 14 bases left in between. From germline, CDR1 is MNHEY and CDR2 SVGAGI. This CDR3 region has 14 residues. The CDR3 coding sequence is TGTGCCAGCAGTAGCCAGGGCGGCGGCACTGAAGCTTTCTTT. Its protein product is CASSSQGGGTEAFF.

The chain employs TRBV7-9 and TRBJ1-6; D is unclear. The V gene lost 4 bases and the J gene lost 11 bases, with 12 bases spanning the gap. Germline values: CDR1 SEHNR, CDR2 FQNEAQ (reference sequence). The CDR3 runs to 13 residues. The CDR3 DNA is TGTGCCAGCAGCTCGGACTCATTGGCACCCCTCCACTTT. As protein: CASSSDSLAPLHF.

The chain links TRBV3-1 (or the pseudogene TRBV3-2) to TRBJ1-1; 7 nucleotides agree with TRBD1. Trimming at V came to 2 bases and at J to 5 bases, leaving 5 bases not matched to a gene. Germline V gene sequence: CDR1 LGHDT, CDR2 YNNKEL (reference sequence). CDR3 length: 14 amino acids. The CDR3 is CASSQLGGRTEAFF. The DNA of the CDR3 is TGTGCCAGCAGCCAACTAGGGGGCAGGACTGAAGCTTTCTTT.

The chain joins TRBV30 to TRBJ1-2, with 8 bases fitting TRBD1. After removal of 7 bases from V and 8 bases from J, the junction contained 12 bases not matched to a gene. This CDR3 is 13 amino acids long. Germline-derived CDR1 and CDR2 are GTSNPN and SVGIG (reference sequence). The CDR3 DNA follows: TGTGCCTCAGACAGGAGACAGGGGACGGGCTACACCTTC. It yields the protein CASDRRQGTGYTF. The variable domain in full, completed from reference TRBV30 and TRBJ1-2, reads SQTIHQWPATLVQPVGSPLSLECTVEGTSNPNLYWYRQAAGRGLQLLFYSVGIGQISSEVPQNLSASRPQDRQFILSSKKLLLSDSGFYLCASDRRQGTGYTFGSGTRLTVV.

This clone was picked up one time. This chain uses TRBV11-3 with TRBJ2-1, with TRBD2 identical over 13 bases. CDR1 and CDR2 (germline): SGHNT, YENEEA. Trimming removed 5 bases from V and 8 bases from J; junction bases left unmatched: 9. The CDR3 is 16 residues long. CDR3 bases: TGTGCCAGCAGCAAAGGACTAGCGGGAGAGAGGCATGAGCAGTTCTTC. It yields the protein CASSKGLAGERHEQFF.

The chain uses TRBV30 and TRBJ1-2, with a weak D call TRBD1 (6 bases). V was cut by 3 bases and J by 8 bases, with 19 bases left in between. Germline CDR1 reads GTSNPN; CDR2 reads SVGIG (reference sequence). The CDR3 totals 14 residues. CDR3 DNA sequence: TGTGCCTGGAGGGGCCTGGCAGGGGTCGCGGGCTACACCTTC. Its translation is CAWRGLAGVAGYTF.

This clone has just one count. V gene TRBV5-1 combines with J gene TRBJ2-6; 10 bases are shared with TRBD1. Germline V gene sequence: CDR1 SGHRS, CDR2 YFSETQ. This CDR3 contains 17 residues. Unmatched junction bases numbered 4, after V lost 4 bases and J lost 0 bases. The CDR3 spells CASSPGQGYSGANVLTF. DNA for the CDR3: TGCGCCAGCAGCCCGGGACAGGGGTACTCTGGGGCCAACGTCCTGACTTTC.

The chain joins TRBV30 to TRBJ1-6, with a possible D match to TRBD1 (5 bases). CDR3 size: 16 residues. Germline V lookup: CDR1 GTSNPN, CDR2 SVGIG (reference sequence). Trimming removed 0 bases from V and 0 bases from J, with 9 bases in between. The CDR3 loop reads CAWSVHRSSYNSPLHF. CDR3 nucleotides: TGTGCCTGGAGTGTCCACAGGAGCTCCTATAATTCACCCCTCCACTTT.

This clone was seen only once. The genes are TRBV12-2 and TRBJ2-1; the DNA was not compared with TRBD2, the D call given in the table. TRBV12-2 is recorded as a pseudogene. This CDR3 is 19 amino acids long. CDR3 protein: CASRLAQRYSSGNYNEQFF. CDR3 coding DNA: TGTGCAAGTCGCTTAGCGCAGCGTTACTCTAGCGGGAACTACAATGAGCAGTTCTTC.

This chain links TRBV19 with TRBJ1-1; D is perhaps TRBD1 (5 bases). CDR1 and CDR2 (germline): LNHDA, SQIVND (reference sequence). The CDR3 totals 13 residues. CDR3 residues: CVSSGYMNTEAFF. The CDR3 DNA reads as TGTGTCTCATCAGGGTACATGAACACTGAAGCTTTCTTT.

This chain joins TRBV30 and TRBJ2-3; 13 nucleotides line up with TRBD2. The J segment lost 8 bases and the V segment lost 2 bases, leaving 7 bases of the junction unmatched. This CDR3 is 15 amino acids long. CDR1 GTSNPN and CDR2 SVGIG come from the germline V gene (reference sequence). The CDR3 loop is CAWSIGLAGEGTQYF. CDR3 bases: TGTGCCTGGAGTATCGGACTAGCGGGAGAGGGTACGCAGTATTTT.

V gene TRBV6-5 combines with J gene TRBJ2-7; unclear D gene. Looked up from germline, CDR1 is MNHEY and CDR2 is SVGAGI. The germline V and J ends were trimmed by 7 bases and 4 bases, with 11 bases remaining between them. CDR3 size: 12 residues. DNA of the CDR3: TGTGCCAGCACCGCCGAGAGGTACGAGCAGTACTTC. Its translation: CASTAERYEQYF.

This chain joins TRBV5-1 and TRBJ1-1; D unclear. Germline V gene lookup returns CDR1 SGHRS and CDR2 YFSETQ. The ends were cut back, 2 bases at V and 1 base at J, with 9 bases in the middle. The CDR3 is 14 amino acids. CDR3 sequence: CASSLSLSNTEAFF. CDR3 bases: TGCGCCAGCAGCTTATCACTTTCGAACACTGAAGCTTTCTTT.